Detailed here is one TCR beta chain. The antigen is undetermined. J lost 10 bases, V lost 5 bases, and 6 bases had no gene match. In germline, CDR1 is SGHVS, CDR2 FNYEAQ. CDR3 length equals 12 residues. The data stem from a study of CD8 T cells in Susac syndrome. In the multiple sclerosis control group, patients were treatment-naive and had stable or active relapsing-remitting disease. Through negative isolation, CD4+ and CD8+ T cells were obtained, while TEMRA cells were enriched using FACS. Random hexamers were used to reverse transcribe an amount of roughly 0.45 to 1 ug RNA. Coverage of TCR beta CDR3 amplification by immunoSEQ multiplex PCR extended to 54 Vbeta and 13 Jbeta. One entry per CDR3 protein results from TCRdb running MiXCR on the immunoSEQ multiplex PCR reads. The sample yields about 250,000 distinct CDR3 sequences, just under 95% seen once. Study findings and constraints: The TCR sequencing and HLA analysis in the study involved a relatively small number of individuals, as the study acknowledged.

The receptor's source is a human donor with multiple sclerosis. The specimen was CD4+ T cells from PBMCs. The V gene is TRBV7-6, the J gene TRBJ1-2; TRBD1 matches 8 bases. The CDR3 protein is CASSLDRGDYTF. The CDR3 bases are TGTGCCAGCAGCCTCGACAGGGGAGACTACACCTTC.